This TCR beta chain was sequenced during a study of blood T cell repertoires in COVID-19. At the level of the study: The samples span acute and convalescent COVID-19 from the United States, Italy and Spain. The analysed material was cDNA or gDNA that came from T cells, B-cell-depleted T cells, or PBMCs.

This CDR3 region has 15 residues. V was clipped by 5 bases and J by 7 bases; unmatched bases: 7. Germline CDR1 is MNHEY and CDR2 is SVGAGI. Under the authors' procedure: Reference gene primer amplification yielded estimated nucleated cell counts. Libraries were prepared by immunoSEQ multiplex PCR; TCRdb keeps only in-frame clonotypes and omits some of them. V and J calls and clone size come straight from that table; D and trimming were deduced from the DNA. The table lists almost 30,000 clones, 68% of them singletons. The source is a human donor in a cohort sampled during active COVID-19. Sequenced sample: peripheral blood. The chain joins TRBV6-5 to TRBJ1-6, with TRBD1 matching 8 bases. The CDR3 here is CASSPRTGRNSPLHF. CDR3 nucleotide sequence: TGTGCCAGCAGTCCCCGGACAGGGCGAAATTCACCCCTCCACTTT.